The clone carrying this TCR beta chain was counted at least ten times. Its antigen is undetermined. The CDR3 spans 14 residues. The V gene lost 5 bases and the J gene lost 0 bases, with 11 bases spanning the gap. CDR1 and CDR2 from the germline V gene are SQVTM and ANQGSEA. This sample is drawn from a study of read filtering for tumor transcriptome and immune sequencing. About the study: The cohort had around 18 men and 14 women aged roughly 47 to 80, mean about 70 years. RNA-seq yielded only about 75 to 1,300 TCR reads, IR-seq about 4.05 to 10.27 million.

Findings and caveats of the study: In IR-seq, single-read clonotypes were about 80% of clonotypes but 3% to 3.5% of reads.

The library was built from roughly 400 ng RNA with molecular barcoded adaptors for alpha/delta and beta/gamma chains. TCRdb reanalysed the reads using MiXCR and keeps one entry per CDR3 protein. In the table there are under 25,000 distinct CDR3 sequences, roughly 13% of which are singletons. Every patient had bone marrow sampled while the disease was active. Sequenced sample: a population of CD138-negative cells sorted from bone marrow. This receptor was obtained from a donor at least 40 years old with multiple myeloma. This chain uses TRBV29-1 with TRBJ2-1; the D gene could be TRBD1 or TRBD2 (5 bases each). CDR3: CSVPGPYSYNEQFF. The CDR3 coding sequence is TGCAGCGTTCCGGGACCCTACTCCTACAATGAGCAGTTCTTC.